Sequencing of this TCR beta chain was carried out in a study of Graves' ophthalmopathy and Graves' hyperthyroidism. From RNA, the CDR3 regions of TCR beta chains were amplified and sequenced. HTBI-primed RT-PCR formed the first round, and a multiplex PCR formed the second. Each CDR3 protein is one row after TCRdb ran MiXCR on the multiplex PCR reads. The sample has almost 750,000 distinct CDR3 sequences, 40% seen once; the top ten hold less than 55%. Findings of the study overall: Ophthalmopathy was separated from stable hyperthyroidism by a 13-signature model with over 85% sensitivity and roughly 84% specificity.

A remark on this clonotype: Its matching antigen is unknown.

Trimming took 4 bases from V and 6 from J; bases not matched to a gene: 13. Germline V lookup: CDR1 KGHDR, CDR2 SFDVKD. The CDR3 contains 17 residues. The sequenced material came from peripheral blood. The chain couples TRBV24-1 to TRBJ1-2, with 10 bases that match TRBD1. The receptor's source is an adult man with Graves' ophthalmopathy. CDR3 DNA: TGTGCCACCAGTGACCCAGGGACAGGGGAGGCCAGTAATGGCTACACCTTC. This encodes CATSDPGTGEASNGYTF.